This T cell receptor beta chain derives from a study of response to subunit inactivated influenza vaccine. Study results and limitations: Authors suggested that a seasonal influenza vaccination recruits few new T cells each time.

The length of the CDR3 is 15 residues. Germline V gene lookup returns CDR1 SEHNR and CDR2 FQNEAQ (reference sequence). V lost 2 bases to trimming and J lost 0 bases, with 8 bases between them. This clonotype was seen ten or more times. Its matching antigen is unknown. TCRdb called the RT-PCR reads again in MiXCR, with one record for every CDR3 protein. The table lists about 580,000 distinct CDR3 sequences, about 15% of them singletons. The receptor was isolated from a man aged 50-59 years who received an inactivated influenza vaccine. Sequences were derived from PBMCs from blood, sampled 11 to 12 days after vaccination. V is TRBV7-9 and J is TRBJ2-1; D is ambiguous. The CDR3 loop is CASSLLGGSYNEQFF. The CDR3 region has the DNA TGTGCCAGCAGCTTATTGGGCGGCTCCTACAATGAGCAGTTCTTC.